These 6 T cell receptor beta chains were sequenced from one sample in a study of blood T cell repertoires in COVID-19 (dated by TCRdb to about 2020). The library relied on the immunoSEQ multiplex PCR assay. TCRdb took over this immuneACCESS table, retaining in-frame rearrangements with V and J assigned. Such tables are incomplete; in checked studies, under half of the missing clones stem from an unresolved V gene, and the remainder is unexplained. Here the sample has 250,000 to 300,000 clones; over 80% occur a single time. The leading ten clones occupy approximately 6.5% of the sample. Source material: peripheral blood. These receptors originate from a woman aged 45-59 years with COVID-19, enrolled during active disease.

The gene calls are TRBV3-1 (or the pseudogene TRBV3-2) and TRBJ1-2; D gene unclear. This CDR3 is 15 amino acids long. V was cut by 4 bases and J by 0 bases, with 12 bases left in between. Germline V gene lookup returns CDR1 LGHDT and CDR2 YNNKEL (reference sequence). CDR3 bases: TGTGCCAGCAGCCTATCGCTTCGAGCTAACTATGGCTACACCTTC. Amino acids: CASSLSLRANYGYTF.

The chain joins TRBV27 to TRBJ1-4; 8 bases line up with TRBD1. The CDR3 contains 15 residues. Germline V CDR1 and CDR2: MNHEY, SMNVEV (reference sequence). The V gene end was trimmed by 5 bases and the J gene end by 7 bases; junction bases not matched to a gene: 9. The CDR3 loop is CASSPPDRGGEKLFF. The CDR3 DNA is TGTGCCAGCAGTCCCCCCGACAGGGGTGGTGAAAAACTGTTTTTT.

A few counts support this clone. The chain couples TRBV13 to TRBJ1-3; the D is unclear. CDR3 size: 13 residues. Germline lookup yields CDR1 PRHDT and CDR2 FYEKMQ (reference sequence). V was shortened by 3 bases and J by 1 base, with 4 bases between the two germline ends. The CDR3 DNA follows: TGTGCCAGCAGCTTTCCTTCTGGAAACACCATATATTTT. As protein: CASSFPSGNTIYF.

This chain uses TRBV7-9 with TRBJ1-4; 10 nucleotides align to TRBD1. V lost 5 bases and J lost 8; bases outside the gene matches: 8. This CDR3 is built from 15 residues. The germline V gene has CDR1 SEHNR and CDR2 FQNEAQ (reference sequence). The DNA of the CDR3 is TGTGCCAGCAGCCTGGGGGACAGGGGCGGAGAAAAACTGTTTTTT. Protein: CASSLGDRGGEKLFF.

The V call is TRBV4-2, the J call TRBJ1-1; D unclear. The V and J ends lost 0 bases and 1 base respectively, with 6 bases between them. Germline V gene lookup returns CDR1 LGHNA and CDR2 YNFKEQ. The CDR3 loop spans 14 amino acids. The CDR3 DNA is TGTGCCAGCAGCCAAGATATTAGGAACACTGAAGCTTTCTTT. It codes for CASSQDIRNTEAFF.

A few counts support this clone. CDR3: CASSQGGFRGSPLHF. The CDR3, as DNA: TGTGCCAGCAGCCAAGGAGGGTTTCGAGGTTCACCCCTCCACTTT. This chain joins TRBV7-2 and TRBJ1-6, with unresolved D. CDR3 length: 15 amino acids. The V gene's germline CDR1 is SGHTA and CDR2 FQGNSA. The ends were cut back, 5 bases at V and 9 bases at J, with 17 bases in the middle.